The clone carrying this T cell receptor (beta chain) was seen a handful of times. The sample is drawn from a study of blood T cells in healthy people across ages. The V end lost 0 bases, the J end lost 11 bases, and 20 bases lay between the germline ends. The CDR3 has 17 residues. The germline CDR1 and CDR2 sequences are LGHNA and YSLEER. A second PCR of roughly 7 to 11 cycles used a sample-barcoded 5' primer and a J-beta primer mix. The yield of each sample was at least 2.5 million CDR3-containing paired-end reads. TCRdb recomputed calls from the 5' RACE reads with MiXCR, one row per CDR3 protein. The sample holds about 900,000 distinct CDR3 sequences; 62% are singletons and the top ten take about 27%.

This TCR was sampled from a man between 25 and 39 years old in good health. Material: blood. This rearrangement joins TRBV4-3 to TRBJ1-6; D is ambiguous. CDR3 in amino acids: CASSQDQASVATPPLHF. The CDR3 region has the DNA TGCGCCAGCAGCCAAGATCAGGCATCGGTGGCGACTCCACCCCTCCACTTT.